This T cell receptor (beta chain) was captured in a study of OX40 agonist ivuxolimab in advanced cancers. With regard to the full study: The costimulatory receptor OX40 (CD134) was targeted by ivuxolimab, a fully human IgG2 agonistic monoclonal antibody. The dose-escalation cohort was around 84% male with a mean age of about 60 years, ranging from about 20 to 85. Partial responses occurred in three dose-escalation patients: two with cutaneous melanoma and one with hepatocellular carcinoma. Peripheral TCRbeta sequencing was intended to test whether TCR sequence diversity was altered and clonal T-cell expansion was caused by ivuxolimab. Prior anti-PD-1, anti-PD-L1 or anti-CTLA-4 therapy was permitted, and roughly two fifths of dose-escalation patients had received checkpoint inhibitors. Intravenous ivuxolimab was administered to patients every 2 weeks at six dose levels: 0.01, 0.1, 0.3, 1.5, 3 and 10 mg/kg. The monotherapy dose-escalation portion (N = 52 patients) of the phase I ivuxolimab trial is reported in the paper. Among the roughly 54 dose-escalation patients, around 19 had hepatocellular carcinoma, around 15 melanoma, 9 renal cell carcinoma and 9 head and neck cancer.

The CDR3 spans 17 residues, from the cysteine through the phenylalanine. This entry keeps only the CDR3 DNA: 51 bases, framed from base 1. From the germline V gene, CDR1 is SNHLY and CDR2 is FYNNEI. Clipping removes 4 bases from V and 4 bases from J, with 6 as the unmatched junction base count. Here is what the overall study found, with its caveats: After ivuxolimab, CD8+ T cells had more expanded clones than CD4+ T cells on average. Low levels of normalized T-cell clonal expansion were also shown by some nonresponding patients. In partial responders in the 0.1-3.0 mg/kg groups, normalized peripheral clonal expansion was found to be among the lowest, especially among CD8+ T cells. At doses of 0.1 to 3.0 mg/kg, clonal expansion of both CD4+ and CD8+ T cells in blood was seen between baseline and week 6. The antigen specificity of the peripheral T cells that underwent clonal expansion was not determined.

With respect to this clone: Its antigen remains unidentified. The record has no base qualities; no much larger clone is one base away.

To sequence the TCRbeta CDR3 region, genomic DNA was isolated from the sorted cells. The immunoSEQ Assay was used for sequencing of TCRbeta CDR3 regions. TCRdb's version of the immuneACCESS table is confined to in-frame rearrangements and falls short of the full clone set. An unresolved V gene accounts for under half of the shortfall where checked; the remainder is of unknown origin. A total of about 79,000 clones appear in this sample, 85% to 95% of them only once. The ten biggest clones cover about 11% of the sample. The trial excluded patients who had a history of autoimmune disease or who were on systemic immunosuppression. In every dose cohort, peripheral blood was drawn for TCR sequencing at baseline, cycle 4 day 1, and cycle 7 day 1. Samples were obtained from an open-label, multicenter, first-in-human phase I dose-escalation trial of ivuxolimab. Adults with locally advanced or metastatic melanoma, renal cell, hepatocellular, or head and neck squamous cell carcinoma were enrolled in the trial. CD4+ and CD8+ T cells were sorted separately from peripheral blood before TCR sequencing.

The origin of this receptor is an adult with an advanced solid tumor such as melanoma, head and neck, liver or kidney cancer. The chain links TRBV2 with TRBJ2-3; TRBD2 matches 15 bases in the middle. Sequenced here: CD4+ or CD8+ T cells sorted from blood, sampled in a trial of the OX40 agonist ivuxolimab. The CDR3 here reads CASSGWTSGGAADTQYF. The bases are TGTGCCAGCAGTGGTTGGACTAGCGGGGGGGCCGCAGATACGCAGTATTTT. Beyond the CDR3, the reference TRBV2 and TRBJ2-3 genes provide the residues; the full variable domain reads: EPEVTQTPSHQVTQMGQEVILRCVPISNHLYFYWYRQILGQKVEFLVSFYNNEISEKSEIFDDQFSVERPDGSNFTLKIRSTKLEDSAMYFCASSGWTSGGAADTQYFGPGTRLTVL.